These T cell receptor beta chains were read from a single sample in a study of T-cell memory formation after mild COVID-19. MiXCR, run by TCRdb on the 5' RACE reads, gives a single entry per CDR3 protein. The sample records 190,000 or so distinct CDR3 sequences, roughly a fifth being singletons. The source material was PBMCs or a T cell subset sorted from them (not recorded which). Receptors originate from an adult woman who had mild COVID-19 (a few samples of this study predate the infection). Cell type and time point are not known. The CDR3 runs from the conserved cysteine through the conserved F or W. The D gene is left open where the match is weak. Part of the rows lack a size; the others show once, few, many or a class for expanded clones.

v_gene	d_gene	j_gene	abundance	CDR3nt	CDR3aa
TRBV15	NA	TRBJ1-3	NA	TGTGCCACCAGCAGAGATCTGGCAGTAGCCTCTGGAAACACCATATATTTT	CATSRDLAVASGNTIYF
TRBV7-9	NA	TRBJ2-5	once	TGTGCCAGCAGCCCAATGACTCAGAGGGAGACCCAGTACTTC	CASSPMTQRETQYF
TRBV9	NA	TRBJ2-3	NA	TGTGCCAGCAGCGTCGGGCAGGGAGGAGGAGATACGCAGTATTTT	CASSVGQGGGDTQYF
TRBV3-1	NA	TRBJ2-2	NA	TGTGCCAGCAGCCAAGTAGGAGGGAGAGTGGGGCCCGGGGAGCTGTTTTTT	CASSQVGGRVGPGELFF
TRBV4-3	NA	TRBJ2-7	few	TGCGCCAGCAGCCAAGATGCGGGACCCTACGAGCAGTACTTC	CASSQDAGPYEQYF
TRBV7-9	NA	TRBJ1-1	few	TGTGCCAGGGAGCAGGGACCGAACACTGAAGCTTTCTTT	CAREQGPNTEAFF
TRBV27	NA	TRBJ2-1	few	TGTGCCAGCAGTTCCACCGGACATCAGTTCTTC	CASSSTGHQFF
TRBV6-4	TRBD1	TRBJ2-7	few	TGTGCCAGCAGCCGAGACAGGGCGACTTCCTACGAGCAGTACTTC	CASSRDRATSYEQYF
TRBV30	NA	TRBJ2-3	few	TGTGCCTGGAGTGTACTCGGTGGGGGTGGGCCAGATACGCAGTATTTT	CAWSVLGGGGPDTQYF
TRBV5-1	NA	TRBJ2-7	NA	TGCGCCAGCAGCTTGAGCAAGCAGAGAAGGTCTGACGAGCAGTACTTC	CASSLSKQRRSDEQYF
TRBV5-1	NA	TRBJ2-1	few	TGCGCCAGCAGCCCAAGTGGAGGTTCGGTCTCGGGTGAGCAGTTCTTC	CASSPSGGSVSGEQFF
TRBV24-1	NA	TRBJ1-1	few	TGTGCCACCAGTACTGCGGGCACTGAAGCTTTCTTT	CATSTAGTEAFF
TRBV24-1	NA	TRBJ1-1	few	TGTGCCACCAGTGACAGGGTTGGCACTGAAGCTTTCTTT	CATSDRVGTEAFF
TRBV3-1	TRBD1	TRBJ1-6	NA	TGTGCCAGCAGCCAGGACAGGGCACCCCTCCACTTT	CASSQDRAPLHF
TRBV12-3/TRBV12-4	TRBD2	TRBJ2-3	few	TGTGCCAGCAGTTTTTCCGGGACTAGCGGGAACCAGATTCAGTATTTT	CASSFSGTSGNQIQYF
TRBV20-1	TRBD2	TRBJ2-7	NA	TGCAGTGCTTCGCGGGAGGGCCTCTTGAACGAGCAGTACTTC	CSASREGLLNEQYF
TRBV10-3	TRBD1	TRBJ1-5	NA	TGTGCCATCAGTGAGGACAGGGCTGGACAGCCCCAGCATTTT	CAISEDRAGQPQHF
TRBV4-1	NA	TRBJ2-1	few	TGCGCCAGCAGCCAAGGTGAACAGCAGTTCTTC	CASSQGEQQFF
TRBV5-1	NA	TRBJ1-1	NA	TGCGCCAGCAGCTTGGCTGAGGGCCGAACTGAAGCTTTCTTT	CASSLAEGRTEAFF
TRBV5-1	TRBD2	TRBJ2-2	NA	TGCGCCAGCAGCTTGGGAACTAGCGGGTTGAACACCGGGGAGCTGTTTTTT	CASSLGTSGLNTGELFF
TRBV15	TRBD1	TRBJ2-1	NA	TGTGCCACCGGACAGGGGGTGAGCAATGAGCAGTTCTTC	CATGQGVSNEQFF
TRBV6-1	NA	TRBJ2-7	few	TGTGCCAGCAGTGATGTGGTCGTATGGACCTACGAGCAGTACTTC	CASSDVVVWTYEQYF
TRBV7-9	NA	TRBJ1-6	few	TGTGCCAGCAGCTTAGGGGTTTCACCCCTCCACTTT	CASSLGVSPLHF
TRBV5-1	NA	TRBJ2-1	many	TGCGCCAGCACAGACGAAGCAGAGCATGAGCAGTTCTTC	CASTDEAEHEQFF
TRBV4-1	TRBD1	TRBJ1-1	few	TGCGCCAGCAGCCCAGGGGGTTACGGGGAAGCTTTCTTT	CASSPGGYGEAFF
TRBV6-5	NA	TRBJ2-7	NA	TGTGCCAGCAGTTACGCGCCAGGGATCGGTAACGAGCAGTACTTC	CASSYAPGIGNEQYF
TRBV24-1	NA	TRBJ2-2	few	TGTGCCACCAGTATCCTAGGTACCACCGGGGAGCTGTTTTTT	CATSILGTTGELFF
TRBV12-3/TRBV12-4	NA	TRBJ1-2	NA	TGTGCCAGCAGTTTGGCCCCGACTGGGAACTATGGCTACACCTTC	CASSLAPTGNYGYTF
TRBV9	NA	TRBJ2-3	NA	TGTGCCAGCAGCCCCGGGGGAAGTGCCAGCTACACAGATACGCAGTATTTT	CASSPGGSASYTDTQYF
TRBV4-1	NA	TRBJ2-1	few	TGCGCCAGCAGCCAAGCCGAGAACTCCTACAATGAGCAGTTCTTC	CASSQAENSYNEQFF
TRBV20-1	TRBD2	TRBJ2-1	NA	TGCAGTGCTAGAATTCAGGGTAGCGGGGGCCCCTGGGATGAGCAGTTCTTC	CSARIQGSGGPWDEQFF
TRBV29-1	TRBD2	TRBJ2-2	few	TGCAGCGTTGTCGGCGAGCGGGAGTCCACCGGGGAGCTGTTTTTT	CSVVGERESTGELFF
TRBV7-6	TRBD1	TRBJ1-2	few	TGTGCCAGCAGTTCGAGCGACAGGGGACGGAACTATGGCTACACCTTC	CASSSSDRGRNYGYTF
TRBV4-3	TRBD1	TRBJ1-1	few	TGCGCCAGCAGCCAAGATTTGGAGGGCAGGGGGCTGAACACTGAAGCTTTCTTT	CASSQDLEGRGLNTEAFF
TRBV20-1	TRBD2	TRBJ2-3	few	TGCAGTGCTGGGAGGAGCGGGGAAAGCACAGATACGCAGTATTTT	CSAGRSGESTDTQYF
TRBV5-1	NA	TRBJ1-1	few	TGCGCCAGCAGCCCCTCGTTCGGGGGGAACACTGAAGCTTTCTTT	CASSPSFGGNTEAFF
TRBV19	NA	TRBJ1-5	NA	TGTGCCAGTAGTTTCAGCCTCAATCAGCCCCAGCATTTT	CASSFSLNQPQHF
TRBV9	NA	TRBJ2-2	NA	TGTGCCAGCAGCCACCCGCGGGACAGTGGCACCGGGGAGCTGTTTTTT	CASSHPRDSGTGELFF
TRBV6-2/TRBV6-3	NA	TRBJ2-2	few	TGTGCCAGCAGTCGTTCGGGGAACACCGGGGAGCTGTTTTTT	CASSRSGNTGELFF
TRBV2	NA	TRBJ1-1	NA	TGTGCCAGCAGTGAGCCGGGGGGGATCAACACTGAAGCTTTCTTT	CASSEPGGINTEAFF
TRBV20-1	TRBD2	TRBJ2-5	once	TGCAGTGCTAGACCTCCGCGGGAGCAAGAGACCCAGTACTTC	CSARPPREQETQYF
TRBV7-9	NA	TRBJ1-5	few	TGTGCCAGCAGCTTGGACAACAATCAGCCCCAGCATTTT	CASSLDNNQPQHF
TRBV7-9	TRBD1	TRBJ1-6	NA	TGTGCCAGCAGCTTAGTGGGACAGGGGAATTCACCCCTCCACTTT	CASSLVGQGNSPLHF
TRBV7-9	TRBD2	TRBJ2-2	once	TGTGCCAGCAGCTTAGGTATCCCTAGCGGGCTGAACACCGGGGAGCTGTTTTTT	CASSLGIPSGLNTGELFF